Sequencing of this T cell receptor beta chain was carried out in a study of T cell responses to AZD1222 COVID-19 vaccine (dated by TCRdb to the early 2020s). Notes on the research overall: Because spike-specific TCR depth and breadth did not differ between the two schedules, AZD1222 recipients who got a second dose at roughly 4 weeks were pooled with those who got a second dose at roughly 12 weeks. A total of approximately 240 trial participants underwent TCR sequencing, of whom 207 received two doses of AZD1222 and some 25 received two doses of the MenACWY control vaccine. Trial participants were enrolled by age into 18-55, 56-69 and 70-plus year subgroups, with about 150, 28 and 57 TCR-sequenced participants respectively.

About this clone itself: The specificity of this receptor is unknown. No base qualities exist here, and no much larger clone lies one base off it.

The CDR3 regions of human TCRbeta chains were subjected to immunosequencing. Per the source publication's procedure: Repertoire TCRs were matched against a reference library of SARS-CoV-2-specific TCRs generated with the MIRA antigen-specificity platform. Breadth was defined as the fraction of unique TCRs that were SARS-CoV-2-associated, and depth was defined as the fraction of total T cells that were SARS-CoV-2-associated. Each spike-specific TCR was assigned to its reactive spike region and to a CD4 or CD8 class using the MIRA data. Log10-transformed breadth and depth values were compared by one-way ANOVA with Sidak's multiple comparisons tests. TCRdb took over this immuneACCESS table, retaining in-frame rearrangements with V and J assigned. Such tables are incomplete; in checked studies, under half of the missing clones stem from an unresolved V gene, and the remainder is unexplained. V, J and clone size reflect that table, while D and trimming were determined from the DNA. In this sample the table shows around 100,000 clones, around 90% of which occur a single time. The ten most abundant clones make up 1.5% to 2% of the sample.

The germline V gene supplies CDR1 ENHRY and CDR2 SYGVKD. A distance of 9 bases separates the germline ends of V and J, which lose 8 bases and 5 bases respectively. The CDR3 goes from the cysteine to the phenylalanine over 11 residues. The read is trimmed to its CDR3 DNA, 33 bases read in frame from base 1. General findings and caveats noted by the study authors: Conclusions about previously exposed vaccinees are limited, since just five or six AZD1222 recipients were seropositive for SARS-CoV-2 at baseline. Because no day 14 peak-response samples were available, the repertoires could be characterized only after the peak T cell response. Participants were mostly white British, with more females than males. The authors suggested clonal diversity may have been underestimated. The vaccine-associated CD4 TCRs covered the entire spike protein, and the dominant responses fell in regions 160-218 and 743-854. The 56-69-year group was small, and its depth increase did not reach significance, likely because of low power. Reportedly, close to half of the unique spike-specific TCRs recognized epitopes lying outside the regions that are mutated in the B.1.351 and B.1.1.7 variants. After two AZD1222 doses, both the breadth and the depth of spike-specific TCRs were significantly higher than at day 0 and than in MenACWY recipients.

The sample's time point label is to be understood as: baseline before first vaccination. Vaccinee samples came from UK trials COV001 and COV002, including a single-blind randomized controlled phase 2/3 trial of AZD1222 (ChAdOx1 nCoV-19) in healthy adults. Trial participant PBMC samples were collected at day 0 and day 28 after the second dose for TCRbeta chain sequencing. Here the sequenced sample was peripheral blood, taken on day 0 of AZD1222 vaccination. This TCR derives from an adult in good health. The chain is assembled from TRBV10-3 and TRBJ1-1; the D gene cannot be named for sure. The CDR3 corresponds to CAIGVQTEAFF. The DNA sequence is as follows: TGTGCCATCGGAGTACAGACTGAAGCTTTCTTT.